This entry lists 5 T cell receptor beta chains sequenced from one sample in a study of T cell responses to AZD1222 COVID-19 vaccine. Repertoires were generated with immunoSEQ multiplex PCR, while TCRdb's copy carries only in-frame clones and drops some. The data show 90,000 to 150,000 clones, approximately 85% seen once. The material sequenced was peripheral blood, taken on day 0 of AZD1222 vaccination. These receptors all come from an adult in good health.

CDR3 nucleotide sequence: TGTGCCACCATTCCCGGGACTAGCGAACCAAAGACTTACAATGAGCAGTTCTTC. Residues: CATIPGTSEPKTYNEQFF. The chain has TRBV24-1 and TRBJ2-1; TRBD2 matches at 10 bases. This CDR3 region has 18 residues. Germline V gene data show CDR1 as KGHDR and CDR2 as SFDVKD. Trimming took 8 bases from V and 4 from J; bases not matched to a gene: 16.

The chain combines TRBV19 with TRBJ1-1; D is uncertain. V dropped 1 base and J dropped 4 bases, with 13 bases sitting between them. The CDR3 loop spans 15 amino acids. Germline assignment: CDR1 LNHDA and CDR2 SQIVND (reference sequence). CDR3 nucleotides: TGTGCCAGTAGTATAGCTGCCGGTCGGGGCACTGAAGCTTTCTTT. Translating it yields CASSIAAGRGTEAFF.

The V call is TRBV20-1, the J call TRBJ2-7; 7 bases agree with TRBD2. This CDR3 region has 15 residues. V was clipped by 3 bases and J by 3 bases; unmatched bases: 11. The germline V gene has CDR1 DFQATT and CDR2 SNEGSKA (reference sequence). The CDR3: CSASVEGLPLYEQYF. The DNA for the CDR3 is TGCAGTGCTAGTGTAGAGGGACTACCTCTCTACGAGCAGTACTTC.

CDR3 DNA: TGTGCCAGCCGAATGACTGGGCTATCGTACAATGAGCAGTTCTTC. Residues: CASRMTGLSYNEQFF. The chain combines TRBV7-9 with TRBJ2-1, with no clear D. Deletions cut 8 bases from V and 4 bases from J, with 18 bases between. This CDR3 comprises 15 residues. Germline V gene data show CDR1 as SEHNR and CDR2 as FQNEAQ (reference sequence).

The chain is built from TRBV18 and TRBJ1-2; TRBD1 matches at 9 bases. V lost 3 bases to trimming and J lost 5 bases; unmatched junction nucleotides: 7. CDR1 and CDR2 (germline): KGHSH, LQKENI. The CDR3 contains 15 residues. CDR3 region: CASSPSDRGSYGYTF. In nucleotides, the CDR3 is TGTGCCAGCTCACCGTCGGACAGGGGTTCGTATGGCTACACCTTC. Complete variable domain (other parts from reference TRBV18 and TRBJ1-2): NAGVMQNPRHLVRRRGQEARLRCSPMKGHSHVYWYRQLPEEGLKFMVYLQKENIIDESGMPKERFSAEFPKEGPSILRIQQVVRGDSAAYFCASSPSDRGSYGYTFGSGTRLTVV.